This TCR beta chain was profiled in a study of control samples from healthy donors and cancer patients. Only in-frame clones appear in the TCRdb table, and some are missing; sequencing was by immunoSEQ multiplex PCR. The sample records about 140,000 clones, 90% to 95% being singletons. Trimming removed 6 bases from V and 5 bases from J, with 16 bases in between. Germline V gene sequence: CDR1 MDHEN, CDR2 SYDVKM. This CDR3 region has 14 residues. The specimen sequenced was blood. This sequence joins TRBV28 and TRBJ2-5; possible D gene TRBD2, 5 bases. This TCR was recovered from a man aged 35 to 55 in good health. In nucleotides, the CDR3 is TGTGCCAGCAGCCTGCGACCGGGCGGGGAGACCCAGTACTTC. Protein sequence: CASSLRPGGETQYF. Full variable domain (outside the CDR3, taken from reference TRBV28 and TRBJ2-5): DVKVTQSSRYLVKRTGEKVFLECVQDMDHENMFWYRQDPGLGLRLIYFSYDVKMKEKGDIPEGYSVSREKKERFSLILESASTNQTSMYLCASSLRPGGETQYFGPGTRLLVL.